This T cell receptor beta chain was obtained from a study of technical replicates of blood from a few donors (TCRdb year 2017). The receptor library was made with the immunoSEQ multiplex PCR assay. The table was pulled from immuneACCESS by TCRdb, which kept in-frame rearrangements only. Such tables lose some clones; where checked, under half of the loss comes from unresolved V genes, and the rest has no known cause. The sample contains 65,000 to 80,000 clones, 95% to 98% of them found a single time. Clones ranked in the top ten supply roughly 0.2% of the sample. About this clone itself: Its antigen remains undetermined. Nothing much larger sits one base from this clone, and base qualities are not available.

Specimen: T cells isolated from PBMCs. This sequence originates from a human donor in good health.

The DNA reads as follows: TGTGCCAGCAGCCGCGCCGGGACTAGCGGGAACACAGATACGCAGTATTTT. Translation gives CASSRAGTSGNTDTQYF. The receptor chain draws on TRBV5-4 and TRBJ2-3; TRBD2 lines up with 13 middle nucleotides. As encoded in the germline V gene (reference sequence), CDR1 is SGHNT while CDR2 is YYREEE. Here V drops 4 bases and J drops 2 bases, and the junction holds 7 bases not matched to any gene. The CDR3 runs 17 residues from the cysteine to the phenylalanine. Just the 51-base CDR3 DNA is kept, in frame starting at base 1. When the CDR3 is completed using the reference TRBV5-4 and TRBJ2-3 genes on either side, the full variable domain is ETGVTQSPTHLIKTRGQQVTLRCSSQSGHNTVSWYQQALGQGPQFIFQYYREEENGRGNFPPRFSGLQFPNYSSELNVNALELDDSALYLCASSRAGTSGNTDTQYFGPGTRLTVL.